This T cell receptor (beta chain) appears in the sequencing data of a study of cytomegalovirus exposure and HLA in healthy donors. The PCR used 60 Vbeta and 13 Jbeta primers. Libraries were prepared by immunoSEQ multiplex PCR; TCRdb keeps only in-frame clonotypes and omits some of them. The sample holds under 250,000 clones, 70% to 90% seen once. The CDR3 spans 15 residues. The germline gives CDR1 SGHNT, CDR2 YYREEE (reference sequence). The sequenced material came from PBMCs. The chain couples TRBV5-4 to TRBJ2-5; 9 bases fit TRBD2. The J call may be incorrect, as the DNA end agrees better with TRBJ2-7. The receptor's source is a girl aged 2-15 years in good health and CMV-seronegative. CDR3 nucleotide sequence: TGTGCCAGCAGCTTCTACTTAGCGGGAGCTGTCGAGCAGTACTTC. It is translated as CASSFYLAGAVEQYF.